The 23 T cell receptor beta chains below all came from one sample that was sequenced in a study of blood T cell repertoires in COVID-19. The method was immunoSEQ multiplex PCR; TCRdb's version includes in-frame clones alone and lacks a portion of them. The repertoire includes tens of thousands of clones, about 90% of them detected once, and approximately 15% sits in the top ten. Sequenced material: peripheral blood. The receptors were gathered from a man at least 80 years old in a cohort sampled during active COVID-19.

V and J are TRBV15 and TRBJ1-1; 10 bases line up with TRBD1. The germline V gene has CDR1 LNHNV and CDR2 YYDKDF (reference sequence). The trim removed 5 bases at V and 3 bases at J, leaving 3 bases unmatched. CDR3 length: 14 residues. The CDR3 region is CATSRQGADTEAFF. CDR3 sequence (DNA): TGTGCCACCAGCCGACAGGGGGCGGACACTGAAGCTTTCTTT.

This rearrangement joins TRBV5-1 to TRBJ1-6; TRBD1 might be the D (5 bases). V gave up 5 bases and J gave up 6 bases, with 12 bases separating them. CDR1 SGHRS and CDR2 YFSETQ come from the germline V gene. The CDR3 has 14 amino acids. The DNA for the CDR3 is TGCGCCAGCAGATCGGGACTGACTAATTCACCCCTCCACTTT. Residues: CASRSGLTNSPLHF.

This chain links TRBV2 with TRBJ2-2, with TRBD2 matching 9 bases. The CDR3 has 16 amino acids. Per the germline V gene, CDR1 is SNHLY and CDR2 is FYNNEI. V was pared by 1 base and J by 6 bases, with 6 bases of the junction left unmatched. CDR3: CASSEVSGGFAGELFF. Written as DNA, the CDR3 is TGTGCCAGCAGTGAAGTTAGCGGGGGATTCGCCGGGGAGCTGTTTTTT.

The gene calls are TRBV4-1 and TRBJ2-7; D possibly corresponds to TRBD2 (5 bases). Deletions cut 4 bases from V and 3 bases from J, with 19 bases between. This CDR3 region has 16 residues. CDR1 is MGHRA and CDR2 is YSYEKL in the germline V gene. The CDR3 region is CASSPRSVSGNYEQYV. CDR3 in DNA: TGCGCCAGCAGCCCAAGATCCGTATCGGGAAACTACGAGCAGTACGTC.

V usage is TRBV5-6 and J usage is TRBJ1-2; perhaps TRBD1 as D (5 bases). The CDR3 sequence is 13 residues long. Germline-derived CDR1 and CDR2 are SGHDT and YYEEEE. The V end was cut by 1 base, the J end by 6 bases, with 10 bases between. CDR3 in amino acids: CASSLSRRDGYTF. CDR3 in DNA: TGTGCCAGCAGCTTGTCGCGCAGGGATGGCTACACCTTC.

The chain carries TRBV21-1 and TRBJ2-7; the listed D gene, TRBD1, was not tested against the DNA. TRBV21-1 is a pseudogene. The CDR3 is 15 amino acids. The CDR3 coding sequence is TGTGCCAGGTCCTCCGGACAGCCGACCTCCTACGAGCAGTACGTC. Protein sequence: CARSSGQPTSYEQYV.

This chain uses TRBV11-2 with TRBJ2-5; 8 bases map to TRBD1. V lost 5 bases, J lost 5 bases, and 10 bases stayed unmatched. CDR3 length: 15 residues. Germline assignment: CDR1 SGHAT and CDR2 FQNNGV. CDR3 sequence reads: CASSPPGGKRETQYF. Written as DNA, the CDR3 is TGTGCCAGCAGCCCGCCAGGGGGCAAGAGGGAGACCCAGTACTTC. The full variable domain, rest sourced from reference TRBV11-2 and TRBJ2-5, is EAGVAQSPRYKIIEKRQSVAFWCNPISGHATLYWYQQILGQGPKLLIQFQNNGVVDDSQLPKDRFSAERLKGVDSTLKIQPAKLEDSAVYLCASSPPGGKRETQYFGPGTRLLVL.

The chain joins TRBV7-9 to TRBJ1-1; D not resolved. CDR1 and CDR2 from the germline V gene are SEHNR and FQNEAQ (reference sequence). The V end was cut by 5 bases, the J end by 2 bases, with 12 bases between. This CDR3 is 14 amino acids long. CDR3 in DNA: TGTGCCAGCAGCAACGTCCAGGTAAACACTGAAGCTTTCTTT. The encoded protein is CASSNVQVNTEAFF.

This clone turned up a few times. The CDR3 sequence: CASRKDGINYGYTF. The DNA for the CDR3 is TGTGCCAGCAGAAAGGACGGGATAAACTATGGCTACACCTTC. The V call is TRBV5-5, the J call TRBJ1-2, with D hard to call. Per the germline V gene, CDR1 is SGHKS and CDR2 is YYEKEE (reference sequence). Trimming took off 5 bases at V and 2 bases at J, with 13 bases between the two ends. CDR3 length: 14 residues.

J is TRBJ1-3 and V is TRBV3-1 (or the pseudogene TRBV3-2); D unclear. Trimming stripped 1 base from V and 6 bases from J, with 10 bases between. From germline, CDR1 is LGHDT and CDR2 YNNKEL (reference sequence). This CDR3 is built from 14 residues. CDR3 DNA sequence: TGTGCCAGCAGCCAAGCTCAAGCCACAAACACCATATATTTT. Translating it yields CASSQAQATNTIYF.

This clone was seen only once. The V call is TRBV3-1 (or the pseudogene TRBV3-2), the J call TRBJ2-1; 8 bases are shared with TRBD1. V lost 8 bases, J lost 3 bases, and 12 bases stayed unmatched. The CDR3 extends over 16 amino acids. The germline V gene encodes CDR1 LGHDT and CDR2 YNNKEL (reference sequence). Here the CDR3 DNA reads TGTGCCAGCGAGACAGGGGATCAGAGCTACTACAATGAGCAGTTCTTC. As protein: CASETGDQSYYNEQFF.

The sample holds one count of this clone. This chain links TRBV19 with TRBJ2-3; D may be TRBD1 (5 bases). The CDR3 is 14 residues long. CDR1 is LNHDA, CDR2 SQIVND, per germline (reference sequence). With 5 bases removed from V and 0 bases from J, the gap between germline ends came to 9 bases. CDR3 sequence reads: CASSVGPSTDTQYF. The CDR3 bases are TGTGCCAGTAGTGTGGGGCCTAGCACAGATACGCAGTATTTT. Drawing the rest from reference TRBV19 and TRBJ2-3, the complete variable domain is DGGITQSPKYLFRKEGQNVTLSCEQNLNHDAMYWYRQDPGQGLRLIYYSQIVNDFQKGDIAEGYSVSREKKESFPLTVTSAQKNPTAFYLCASSVGPSTDTQYFGPGTRLTVL.

V gene TRBV7-2 combines with J gene TRBJ2-7; 8 nucleotides line up with TRBD2. The CDR3 loop spans 13 amino acids. Per germline, CDR1 SGHTA and CDR2 FQGNSA. Trimming removed 5 bases from V and 6 bases from J; junction bases left unmatched: 6. The CDR3 region is CASSGTGTSEQYF. In DNA, the CDR3 is TGTGCCAGCAGCGGAACAGGGACTAGCGAGCAGTACTTC. Supplemented by reference TRBV7-2 and TRBJ2-7, the full variable domain reads GAGVSQSPSNKVTEKGKDVELRCDPISGHTALYWYRQSLGQGLEFLIYFQGNSAPDKSGLPSDRFSAERTGGSVSTLTIQRTQQEDSAVYLCASSGTGTSEQYFGPGTRLTVT.

This sequence joins TRBV5-5 and TRBJ2-1, with D possibly being TRBD2 (5 bases). V dropped 4 bases and J dropped 6 bases, with 14 bases sitting between them. CDR3 length: 14 amino acids. Germline V gene data show CDR1 as SGHKS and CDR2 as YYEKEE (reference sequence). The CDR3, as DNA: TGTGCCAGCAGCCCGATCGCCGGGATCAATGAGCAGTTCTTC. This translates into CASSPIAGINEQFF.

This clone appeared a few times. This chain links TRBV7-2 with TRBJ1-5, with TRBD1 matching 7 bases. CDR3 length: 16 amino acids. From germline, CDR1 is SGHTA and CDR2 FQGNSA. Trimming took 5 bases from V and 6 from J; bases not matched to a gene: 13. This CDR3 is CASSPGRGRNFQPQHF. The CDR3 nucleotides are TGTGCCAGCAGCCCCGGGAGGGGGCGAAATTTTCAGCCCCAGCATTTT.

CDR3 nucleotide sequence: TGTGCCAGCAGGCCCACAGGGGTTCAGCCCCAGCATTTT. This codes for CASRPTGVQPQHF. The gene calls are TRBV27 and TRBJ1-5, with TRBD1 matching over 7 bases. J gave up 6 bases and V 6 bases, and 5 bases lay outside the gene matches. CDR3 size: 13 residues. Germline CDR1 and CDR2: MNHEY and SMNVEV (reference sequence).

A few counts support this clone. The chain links TRBV3-1 (or the pseudogene TRBV3-2) to TRBJ2-7, with 10 bases that match TRBD2. The CDR3 loop spans 16 amino acids. V shed 0 bases, J shed 5 bases, and the junction held 7 bases outside the gene matches. Germline V gene lookup returns CDR1 LGHDT and CDR2 YNNKEL (reference sequence). The CDR3 sequence: CASSQEVGAGGHEQYF. CDR3 DNA sequence: TGTGCCAGCAGCCAAGAAGTAGGAGCGGGGGGGCACGAGCAGTACTTC.

The chain employs TRBV3-1 (or the pseudogene TRBV3-2) and TRBJ1-1; D gene unclear. This CDR3 comprises 12 residues. Germline CDR1 is LGHDT and CDR2 is YNNKEL (reference sequence). Trimming shortened V by 1 base and J by 11 bases, and 11 bases separated the two germline ends. As DNA, the CDR3 is TGTGCCAGCAGCCAAGGGGCATCGGGGGCTTTCTTT. It is translated as CASSQGASGAFF.

V gene TRBV21-1 combines with J gene TRBJ1-5; TRBD1 is the table's D call and was not checked against the DNA. TRBV21-1 represents a pseudogene. The CDR3 totals 15 residues. The CDR3 reads CASKGGRQGNQPQHF. CDR3 bases: TGTGCCAGCAAGGGTGGGAGACAGGGGAATCAGCCCCAGCATTTT.

This clone was picked up one time. The chain combines TRBV5-1 with TRBJ2-6; tentatively, D is TRBD1 (6 bases). The CDR3 loop spans 17 amino acids. Trimming took off 0 bases at V and 0 bases at J, with 10 bases between the two ends. The germline V gene has CDR1 SGHRS and CDR2 YFSETQ. The CDR3 nucleotides read TGCGCCAGCAGCTTGGGGGACACCGTCTCTGGGGCCAACGTCCTGACTTTC. Amino acids: CASSLGDTVSGANVLTF.

This clone appeared a few times. V and J are TRBV15 and TRBJ2-7, with D perhaps TRBD2 (5 bases). Trimming took off 0 bases at V and 0 bases at J, with 12 bases between the two ends. The CDR3 length is 16 residues. CDR1 LNHNV and CDR2 YYDKDF come from the germline V gene (reference sequence). The CDR3 DNA is TGTGCCACCAGCAGAGATCGCGGGTCGAGCTCCTACGAGCAGTACTTC. It translates to CATSRDRGSSSYEQYF.

The J gene is TRBJ2-7, the V gene TRBV10-3, with unresolved D. Trimming shortened V by 9 bases and J by 1 base, and 16 bases separated the two germline ends. CDR3 length equals 14 residues. Germline V lookup: CDR1 ENHRY, CDR2 SYGVKD. The CDR3 DNA is TGTGCCATGCGAGGAAATGATGGTTCCTACGAGCAGTACTTC. Protein: CAMRGNDGSYEQYF.

The chain uses TRBV20-1 and TRBJ1-6, with unresolved D. This CDR3 has 10 amino acids. V was cut by 5 bases and J by 14 bases, with 10 bases left in between. Germline V gene sequence: CDR1 DFQATT, CDR2 SNEGSKA (reference sequence). The CDR3 sequence is CSASFGALHF. The DNA for the CDR3 is TGCAGTGCTTCCTTCGGGGCCCTCCACTTT.